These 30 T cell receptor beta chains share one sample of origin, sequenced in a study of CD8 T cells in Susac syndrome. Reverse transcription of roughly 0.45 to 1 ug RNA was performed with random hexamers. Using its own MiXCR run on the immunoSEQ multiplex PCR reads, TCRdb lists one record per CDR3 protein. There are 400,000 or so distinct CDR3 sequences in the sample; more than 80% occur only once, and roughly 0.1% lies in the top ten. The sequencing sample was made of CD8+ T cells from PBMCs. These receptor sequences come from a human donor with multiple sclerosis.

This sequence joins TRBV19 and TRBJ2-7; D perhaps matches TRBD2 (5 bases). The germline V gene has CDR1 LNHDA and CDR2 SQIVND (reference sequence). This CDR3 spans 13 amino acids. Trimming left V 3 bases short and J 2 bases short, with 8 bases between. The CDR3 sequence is CASSISGTYEQYF. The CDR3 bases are TGTGCCAGTAGTATCAGCGGAACCTACGAGCAGTACTTC.

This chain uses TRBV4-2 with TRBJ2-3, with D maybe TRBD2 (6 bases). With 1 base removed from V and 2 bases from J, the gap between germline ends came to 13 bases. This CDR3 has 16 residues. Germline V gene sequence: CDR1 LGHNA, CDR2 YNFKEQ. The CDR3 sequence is CASSQAMGTFTDTQYF. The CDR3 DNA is TGTGCCAGCAGCCAAGCAATGGGGACTTTCACAGATACGCAGTATTTT.

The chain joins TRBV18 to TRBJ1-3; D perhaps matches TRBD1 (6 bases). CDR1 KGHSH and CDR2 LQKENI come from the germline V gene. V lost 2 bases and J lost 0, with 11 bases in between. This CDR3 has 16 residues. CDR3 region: CASSPWQGYSGNTIYF. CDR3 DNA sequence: TGTGCCAGCTCACCATGGCAGGGGTACTCTGGAAACACCATATATTTT.

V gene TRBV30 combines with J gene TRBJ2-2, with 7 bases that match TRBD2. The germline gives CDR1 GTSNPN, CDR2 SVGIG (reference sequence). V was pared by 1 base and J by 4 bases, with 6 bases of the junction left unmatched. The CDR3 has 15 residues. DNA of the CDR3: TGTGCCTGGAGTGGAGGGAGGGGCGTCACCGGGGAGCTGTTTTTT. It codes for CAWSGGRGVTGELFF.

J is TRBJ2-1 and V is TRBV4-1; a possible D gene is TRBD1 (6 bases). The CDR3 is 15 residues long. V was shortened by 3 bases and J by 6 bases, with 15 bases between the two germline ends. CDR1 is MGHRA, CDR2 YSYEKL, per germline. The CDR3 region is CASSQAGTYFNEQFF. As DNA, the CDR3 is TGCGCCAGCAGCCAGGCCGGGACATATTTCAATGAGCAGTTCTTC.

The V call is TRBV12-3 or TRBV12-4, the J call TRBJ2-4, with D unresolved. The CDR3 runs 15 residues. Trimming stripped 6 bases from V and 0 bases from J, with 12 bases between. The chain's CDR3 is CASSLDLVAKNIQYF. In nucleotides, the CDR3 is TGTGCCAGCAGCCTGGACCTCGTAGCCAAAAACATTCAGTACTTC.

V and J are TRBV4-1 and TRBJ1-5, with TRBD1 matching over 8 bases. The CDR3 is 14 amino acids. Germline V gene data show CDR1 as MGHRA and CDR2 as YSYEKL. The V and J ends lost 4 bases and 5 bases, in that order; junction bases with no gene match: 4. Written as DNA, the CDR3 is TGCGCCAGCAGCCGGACAGGGTTAGATCAGCCCCAGCATTTT. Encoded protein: CASSRTGLDQPQHF.

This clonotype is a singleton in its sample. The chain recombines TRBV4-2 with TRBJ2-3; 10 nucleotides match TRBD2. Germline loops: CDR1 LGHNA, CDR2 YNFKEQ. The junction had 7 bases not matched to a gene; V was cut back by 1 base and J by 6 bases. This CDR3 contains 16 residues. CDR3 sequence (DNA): TGTGCCAGCAGCCAAGTAGCGGGAGGCCCGCCGGATACGCAGTATTTT. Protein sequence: CASSQVAGGPPDTQYF.

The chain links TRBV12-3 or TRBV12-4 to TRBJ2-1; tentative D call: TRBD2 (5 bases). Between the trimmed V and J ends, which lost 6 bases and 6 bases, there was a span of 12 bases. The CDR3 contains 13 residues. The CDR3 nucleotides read TGTGCCAGCAGAGGACTTGACTTCAATGAGCAGTTCTTC. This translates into CASRGLDFNEQFF.

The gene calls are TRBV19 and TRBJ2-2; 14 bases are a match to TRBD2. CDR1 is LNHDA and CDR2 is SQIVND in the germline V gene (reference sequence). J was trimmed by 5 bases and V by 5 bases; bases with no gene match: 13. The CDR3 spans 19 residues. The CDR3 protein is CASSGSKPGLAGDTGELFF. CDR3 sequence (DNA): TGTGCCAGTAGTGGATCGAAGCCGGGACTAGCGGGAGATACCGGGGAGCTGTTTTTT. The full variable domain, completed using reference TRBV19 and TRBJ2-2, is DGGITQSPKYLFRKEGQNVTLSCEQNLNHDAMYWYRQDPGQGLRLIYYSQIVNDFQKGDIAEGYSVSREKKESFPLTVTSAQKNPTAFYLCASSGSKPGLAGDTGELFFGEGSRLTVL.

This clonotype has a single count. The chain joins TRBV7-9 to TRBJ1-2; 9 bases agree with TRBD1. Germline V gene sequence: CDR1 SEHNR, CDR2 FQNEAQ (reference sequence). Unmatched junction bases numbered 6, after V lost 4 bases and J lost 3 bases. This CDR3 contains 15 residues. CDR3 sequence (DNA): TGTGCCAGCAGCTCCAGGGACAGGGCGGACTATGGCTACACCTTC. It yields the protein CASSSRDRADYGYTF.

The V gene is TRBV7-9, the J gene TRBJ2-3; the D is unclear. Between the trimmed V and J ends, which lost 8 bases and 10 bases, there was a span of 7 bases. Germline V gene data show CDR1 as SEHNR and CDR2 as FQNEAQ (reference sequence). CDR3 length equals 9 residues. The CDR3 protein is CASPSSQYF. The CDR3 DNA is TGTGCCAGCCCCTCCTCGCAGTATTTT.

The CDR3 DNA sequence: TGTGCCAGCAGTTGGGACTCATACTACAATGAGCAGTTCTTC. It yields the protein CASSWDSYYNEQFF. This sequence joins TRBV27 and TRBJ2-1, with a possible D match to TRBD2 (6 bases). V lost 4 bases to trimming and J lost 3 bases, with 10 bases between them. Germline-derived CDR1 and CDR2 are MNHEY and SMNVEV (reference sequence). There are 14 residues in the CDR3.

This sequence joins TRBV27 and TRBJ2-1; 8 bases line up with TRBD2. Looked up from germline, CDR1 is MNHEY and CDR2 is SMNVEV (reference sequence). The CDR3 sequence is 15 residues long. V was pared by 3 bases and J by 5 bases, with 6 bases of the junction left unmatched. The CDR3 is CASSFVTSGHNEQFF. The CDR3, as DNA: TGTGCCAGCAGTTTTGTCACTAGCGGACACAATGAGCAGTTCTTC.

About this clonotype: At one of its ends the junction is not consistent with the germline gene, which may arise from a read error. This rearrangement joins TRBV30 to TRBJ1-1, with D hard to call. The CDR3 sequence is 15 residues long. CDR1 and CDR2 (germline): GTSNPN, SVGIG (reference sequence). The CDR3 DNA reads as TGTGCCCGGAGTGTTGGGATAGGATTCAGGACTGAAGCTTTCTTT. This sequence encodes CARSVGIGFRTEAFF.

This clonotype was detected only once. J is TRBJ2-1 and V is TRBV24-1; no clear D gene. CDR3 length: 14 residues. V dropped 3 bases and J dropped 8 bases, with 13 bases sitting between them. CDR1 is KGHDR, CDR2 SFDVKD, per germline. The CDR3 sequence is CATSDPNQFDEQFF. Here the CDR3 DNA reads TGTGCCACCAGTGATCCCAACCAGTTCGATGAGCAGTTCTTC.

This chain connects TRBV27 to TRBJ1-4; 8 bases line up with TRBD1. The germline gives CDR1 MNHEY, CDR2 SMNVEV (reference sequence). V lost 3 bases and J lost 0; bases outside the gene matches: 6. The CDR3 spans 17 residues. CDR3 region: CASSFTGQGPTNEKLFF. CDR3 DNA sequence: TGTGCCAGCAGTTTTACCGGACAGGGACCAACTAATGAAAAACTGTTTTTT.

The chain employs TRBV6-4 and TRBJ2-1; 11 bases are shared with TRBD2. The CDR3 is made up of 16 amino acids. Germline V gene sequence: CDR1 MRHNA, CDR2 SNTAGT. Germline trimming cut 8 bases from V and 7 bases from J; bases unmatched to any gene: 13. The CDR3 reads CASATNSGGGPNEQFF. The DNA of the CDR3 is TGTGCCAGCGCTACTAATAGCGGGGGGGGTCCGAATGAGCAGTTCTTC.

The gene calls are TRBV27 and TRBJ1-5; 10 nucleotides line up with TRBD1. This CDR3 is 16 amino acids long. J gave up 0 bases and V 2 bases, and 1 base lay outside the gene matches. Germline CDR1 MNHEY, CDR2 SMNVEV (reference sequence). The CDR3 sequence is CASSLGTGVSNQPQHF. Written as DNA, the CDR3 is TGTGCCAGCAGTTTAGGGACAGGGGTTAGCAATCAGCCCCAGCATTTT.

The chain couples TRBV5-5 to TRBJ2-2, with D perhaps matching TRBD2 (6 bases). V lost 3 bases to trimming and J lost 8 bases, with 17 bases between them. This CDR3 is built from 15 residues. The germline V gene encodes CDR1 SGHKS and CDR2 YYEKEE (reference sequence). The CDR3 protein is CASSSPGNGGGELFF. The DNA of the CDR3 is TGTGCCAGCAGCTCCCCGGGGAACGGGGGAGGGGAGCTGTTTTTT.

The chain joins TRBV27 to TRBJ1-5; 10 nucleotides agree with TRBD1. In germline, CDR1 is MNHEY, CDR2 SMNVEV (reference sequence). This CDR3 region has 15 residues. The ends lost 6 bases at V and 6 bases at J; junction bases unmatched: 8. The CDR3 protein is CASSPDGTGVQPQHF. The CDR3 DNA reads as TGTGCCAGCAGCCCGGACGGGACAGGGGTTCAGCCCCAGCATTTT.

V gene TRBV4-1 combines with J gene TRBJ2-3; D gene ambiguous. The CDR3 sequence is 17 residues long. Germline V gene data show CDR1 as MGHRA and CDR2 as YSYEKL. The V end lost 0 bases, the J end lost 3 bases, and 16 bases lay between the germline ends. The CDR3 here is CASSQDPPGLVTDTQYF. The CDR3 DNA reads TGCGCCAGCAGCCAAGACCCCCCAGGTCTAGTAACAGATACGCAGTATTTT.

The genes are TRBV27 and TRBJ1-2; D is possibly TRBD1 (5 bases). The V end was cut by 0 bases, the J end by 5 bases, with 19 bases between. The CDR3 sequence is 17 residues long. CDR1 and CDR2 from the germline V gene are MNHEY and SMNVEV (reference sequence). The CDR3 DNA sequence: TGTGCCAGCAGTTTATCCGGCTGGGACCTCAAAGTGTATGGCTACACCTTC. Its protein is CASSLSGWDLKVYGYTF.

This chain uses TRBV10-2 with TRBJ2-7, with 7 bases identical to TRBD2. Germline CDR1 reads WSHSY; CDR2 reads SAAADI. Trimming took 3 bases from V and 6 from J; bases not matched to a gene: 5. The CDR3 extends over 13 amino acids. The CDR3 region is CASSDVWEGEQYF. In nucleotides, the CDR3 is TGCGCCAGCAGTGATGTGTGGGAGGGCGAGCAGTACTTC.

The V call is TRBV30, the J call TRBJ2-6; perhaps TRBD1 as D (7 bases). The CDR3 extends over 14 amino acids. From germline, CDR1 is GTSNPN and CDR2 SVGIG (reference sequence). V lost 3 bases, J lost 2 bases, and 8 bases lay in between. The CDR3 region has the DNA TGTGCCTGGAGCAGGGGGGCTGGGGCCAACGTCCTGACTTTC. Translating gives CAWSRGAGANVLTF.

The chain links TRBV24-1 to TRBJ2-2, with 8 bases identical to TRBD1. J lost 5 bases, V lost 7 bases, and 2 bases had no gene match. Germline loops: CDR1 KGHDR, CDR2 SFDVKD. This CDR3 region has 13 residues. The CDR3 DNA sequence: TGTGCCACCAGGACAGGGGATACCGGGGAGCTGTTTTTT. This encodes CATRTGDTGELFF.

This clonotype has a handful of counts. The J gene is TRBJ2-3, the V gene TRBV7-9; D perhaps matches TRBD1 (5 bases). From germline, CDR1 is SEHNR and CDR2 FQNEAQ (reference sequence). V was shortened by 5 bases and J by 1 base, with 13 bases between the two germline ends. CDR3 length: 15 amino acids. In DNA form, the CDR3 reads TGTGCCAGCAGCCCCACAGGCCTACGCACAGATACGCAGTATTTT. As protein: CASSPTGLRTDTQYF.

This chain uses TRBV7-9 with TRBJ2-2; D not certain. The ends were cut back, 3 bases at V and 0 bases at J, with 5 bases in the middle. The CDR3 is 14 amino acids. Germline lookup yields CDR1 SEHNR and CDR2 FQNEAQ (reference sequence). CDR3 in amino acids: CASSLYSNTGELFF. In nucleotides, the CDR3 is TGTGCCAGCAGCTTGTATTCGAACACCGGGGAGCTGTTTTTT.

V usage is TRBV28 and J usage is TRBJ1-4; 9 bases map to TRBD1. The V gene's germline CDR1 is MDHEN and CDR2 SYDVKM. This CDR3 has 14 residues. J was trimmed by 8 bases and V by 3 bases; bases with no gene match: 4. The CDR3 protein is CASSLDRGREKLFF. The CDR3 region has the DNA TGTGCCAGCAGTTTGGACAGGGGTCGGGAAAAACTGTTTTTT.

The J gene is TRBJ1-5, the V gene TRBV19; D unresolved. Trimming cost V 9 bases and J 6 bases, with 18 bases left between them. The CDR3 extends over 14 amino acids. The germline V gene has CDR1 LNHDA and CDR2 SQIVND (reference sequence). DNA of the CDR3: TGTGCCAGCCGTGTGGAGGGATGGGGTCAGCCCCAGCATTTT. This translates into CASRVEGWGQPQHF.